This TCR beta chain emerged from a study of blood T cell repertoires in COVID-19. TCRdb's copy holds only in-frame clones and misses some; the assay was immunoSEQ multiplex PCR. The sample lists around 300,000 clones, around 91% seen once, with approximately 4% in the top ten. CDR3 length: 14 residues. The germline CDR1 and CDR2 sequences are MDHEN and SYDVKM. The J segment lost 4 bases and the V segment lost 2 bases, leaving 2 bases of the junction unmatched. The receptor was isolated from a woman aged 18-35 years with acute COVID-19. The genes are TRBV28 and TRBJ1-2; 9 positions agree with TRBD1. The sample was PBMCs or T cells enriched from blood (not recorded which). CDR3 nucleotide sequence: TGTGCCAGCAGTTTAGGGACAGGGACCTATGGCTACACCTTC. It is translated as CASSLGTGTYGYTF.